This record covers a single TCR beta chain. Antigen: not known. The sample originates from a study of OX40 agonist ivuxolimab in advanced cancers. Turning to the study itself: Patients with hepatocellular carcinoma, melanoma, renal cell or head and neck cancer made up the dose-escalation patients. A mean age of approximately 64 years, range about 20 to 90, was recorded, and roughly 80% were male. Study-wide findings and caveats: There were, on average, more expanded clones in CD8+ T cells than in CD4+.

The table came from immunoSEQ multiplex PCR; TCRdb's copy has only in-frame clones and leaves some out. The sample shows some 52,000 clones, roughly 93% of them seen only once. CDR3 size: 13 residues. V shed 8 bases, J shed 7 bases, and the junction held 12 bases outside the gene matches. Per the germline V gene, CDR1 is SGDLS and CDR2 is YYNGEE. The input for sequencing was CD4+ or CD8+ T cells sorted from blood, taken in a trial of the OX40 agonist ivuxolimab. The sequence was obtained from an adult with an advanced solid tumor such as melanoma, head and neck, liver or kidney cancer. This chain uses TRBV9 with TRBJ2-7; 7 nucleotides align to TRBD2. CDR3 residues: CASSAAGDSEQYF. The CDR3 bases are TGTGCCAGTTCAGCGGCGGGAGATTCGGAGCAGTACTTC.